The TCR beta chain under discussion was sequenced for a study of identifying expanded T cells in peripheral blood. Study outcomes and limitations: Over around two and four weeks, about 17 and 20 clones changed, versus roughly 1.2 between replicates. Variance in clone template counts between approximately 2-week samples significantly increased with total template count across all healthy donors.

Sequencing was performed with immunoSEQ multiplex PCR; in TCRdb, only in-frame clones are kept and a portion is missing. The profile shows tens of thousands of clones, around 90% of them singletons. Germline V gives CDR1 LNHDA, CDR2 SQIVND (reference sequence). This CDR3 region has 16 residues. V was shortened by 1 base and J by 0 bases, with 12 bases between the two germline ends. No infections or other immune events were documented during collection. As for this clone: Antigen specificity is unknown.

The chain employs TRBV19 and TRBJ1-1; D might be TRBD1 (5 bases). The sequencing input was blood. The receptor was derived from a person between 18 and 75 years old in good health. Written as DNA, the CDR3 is TGTGCCAGTAGTATAGGTTGGGGGACGGTGAACACTGAAGCTTTCTTT. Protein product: CASSIGWGTVNTEAFF.